This T cell receptor (beta chain) appears in the sequencing data of a study of regulatory T cells in long-lasting Graves disease. Study information: Persistent cases took antithyroid drugs over 5 years and stayed TSH receptor antibody positive. Study observations and caveats: Persistent patients shared under 3,000 public clonotypes among themselves. Newly diagnosed patients shared fewer, at approximately 970. TCR diversity was lower in persistent Graves' patients than in newly diagnosed ones. Accuracy may have suffered from the small sample size.

As for this clonotype: Antigen: not known.

With iRepertoire HTBI primers and Arm-PCR of CDR3 regions, TCR beta libraries were built. TCRdb independently ran MiXCR on the multiplex PCR reads; one entry per CDR3 protein. The sample lists roughly 400,000 distinct CDR3 sequences; under 25% were seen once. The time point is: persistent/refractory GD, antithyroid drugs over 5 years with positive TRAb. PBMC RNA served as the TCR library source. This CDR3 comprises 12 residues. Germline CDR1 is DFQATT and CDR2 is SNEGSKA (reference sequence). V dropped 6 bases and J dropped 3 bases, with 11 bases sitting between them. This sequence was found in a female donor with Graves disease. Sequences were derived from peripheral blood mononuclear cells (PBMCs), sampled when the disease was refractory, from a patient treated with antithyroid drugs. The chain carries TRBV20-1 and TRBJ1-1; a weak D match, TRBD1 (6 bases). The CDR3 sequence: CSAPRGDTEAFF. DNA of the CDR3: TGCAGTGCCCCAAGGGGGGACACTGAAGCTTTCTTT.